This TCR beta chain was captured in a study of T cell responses to AZD1222 COVID-19 vaccine. Study-wide points: Mapped onto spike, vaccine-associated CD4 TCRs spanned it and were dominant at 160-218 and 743-854.

For this clone: Antigen specificity is unknown.

Profiled with immunoSEQ multiplex PCR; TCRdb holds only in-frame clones, not every one. The sample holds 100,000 to 150,000 clones, 70% to 85% seen once. The ends lost 7 bases at V and 0 bases at J; junction bases unmatched: 2. Germline CDR1 is MNHEY and CDR2 is SMNVEV (reference sequence). The CDR3 sequence is 13 residues long. The receptor was derived from an adult who received the AZD1222 COVID-19 vaccine. The sample was peripheral blood, taken 28 days after the second AZD1222 dose. The chain uses TRBV27 and TRBJ1-1; 7 nucleotides align to TRBD1. The CDR3 region has the DNA TGTGCCAGCAACAGGGGTATGAACACTGAAGCTTTCTTT. It encodes CASNRGMNTEAFF.